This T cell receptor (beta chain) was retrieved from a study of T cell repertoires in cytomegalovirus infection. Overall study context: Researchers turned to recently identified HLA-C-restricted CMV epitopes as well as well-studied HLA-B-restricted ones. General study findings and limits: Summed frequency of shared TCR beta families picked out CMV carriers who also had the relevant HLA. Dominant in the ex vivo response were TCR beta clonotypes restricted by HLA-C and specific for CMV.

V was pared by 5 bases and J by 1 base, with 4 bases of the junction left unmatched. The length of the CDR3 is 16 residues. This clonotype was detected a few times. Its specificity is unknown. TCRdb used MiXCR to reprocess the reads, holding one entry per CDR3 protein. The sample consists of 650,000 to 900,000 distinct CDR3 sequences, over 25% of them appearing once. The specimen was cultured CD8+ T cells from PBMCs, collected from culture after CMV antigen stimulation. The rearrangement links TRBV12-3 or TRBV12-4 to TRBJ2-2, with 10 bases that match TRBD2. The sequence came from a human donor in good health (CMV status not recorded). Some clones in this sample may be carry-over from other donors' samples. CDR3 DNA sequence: TGTGCCAGCAGTCCTCCTAGCGGGGGGAACACCGGGGAGCTGTTTTTT. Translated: CASSPPSGGNTGELFF.